The entry below gives a single T cell receptor (beta chain) sequence along with its context. What it binds is unknown. This sample was taken from a study of lymphopenia after photon versus proton radiotherapy. The data were produced by immunoSEQ multiplex PCR, yet TCRdb's version contains in-frame clones alone and is incomplete. There are about 20,000 clones in the sample; 92% occur only once, and 1.5% to 2% lies in the top ten. General observations from the study: Better survival with proton therapy was suggested as possible, not demonstrated. After lymphocyte nadir, photon-treated repertoires showed oligoclonal expansion, especially CD8+ Temra. Post-nadir TCR diversity decline inversely tracked overall survival among those who died. Photon-treated patients lost naive T cells and TCR diversity; proton-treated stayed stable.

Germline CDR1 reads MNHEY; CDR2 reads SMNVEV (reference sequence). V was pared by 5 bases and J by 2 bases, with 5 bases between. CDR3 length: 12 amino acids. Sequences were derived from peripheral blood, sampled from a patient treated with photon-based radiotherapy. The receptor was derived from a woman aged 40 to 50 with cholangiocarcinoma. The chain joins TRBV27 to TRBJ2-3; D unclear. Here the CDR3 DNA reads TGTGCCAGCAGTCCACACACAGATACGCAGTATTTT. Amino acids: CASSPHTDTQYF.